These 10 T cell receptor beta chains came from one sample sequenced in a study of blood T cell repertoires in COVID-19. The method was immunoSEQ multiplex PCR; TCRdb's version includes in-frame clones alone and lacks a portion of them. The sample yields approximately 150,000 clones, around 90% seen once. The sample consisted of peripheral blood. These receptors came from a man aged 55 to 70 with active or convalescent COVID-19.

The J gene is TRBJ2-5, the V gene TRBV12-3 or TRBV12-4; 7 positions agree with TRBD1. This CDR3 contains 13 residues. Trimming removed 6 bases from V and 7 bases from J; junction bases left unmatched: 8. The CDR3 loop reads CASSPTGMGTQYF. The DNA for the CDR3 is TGTGCCAGCAGCCCGACAGGGATGGGGACCCAGTACTTC.

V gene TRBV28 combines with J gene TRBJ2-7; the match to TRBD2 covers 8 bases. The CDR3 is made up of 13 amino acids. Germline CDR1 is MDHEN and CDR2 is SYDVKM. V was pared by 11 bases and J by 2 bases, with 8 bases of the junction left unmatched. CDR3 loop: CAVSTSGAYEQYF. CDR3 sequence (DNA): TGTGCCGTTTCAACTAGCGGTGCCTACGAGCAGTACTTC.

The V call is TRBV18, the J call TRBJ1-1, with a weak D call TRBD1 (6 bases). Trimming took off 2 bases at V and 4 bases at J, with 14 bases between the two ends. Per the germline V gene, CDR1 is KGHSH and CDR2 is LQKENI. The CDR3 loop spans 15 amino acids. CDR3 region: CASSPSNTGPTEAFF. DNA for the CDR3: TGTGCCAGCTCACCATCCAATACAGGGCCCACTGAAGCTTTCTTT.

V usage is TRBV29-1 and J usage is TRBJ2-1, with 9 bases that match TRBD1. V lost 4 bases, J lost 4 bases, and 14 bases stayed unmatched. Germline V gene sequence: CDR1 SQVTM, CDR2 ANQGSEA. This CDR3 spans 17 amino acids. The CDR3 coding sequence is TGCAGCGTTGGAGGGGGACAGGGCAGAGCTCCTTACAATGAGCAGTTCTTC. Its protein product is CSVGGGQGRAPYNEQFF.

In DNA, the CDR3 is TGTGCCAGTAGTCAAGGGTACGGGGGCCAAGAGACCCAGTACTTC. Its protein is CASSQGYGGQETQYF. V and J are TRBV19 and TRBJ2-5; a possible D gene is TRBD2 (6 bases). V lost 5 bases, J lost 1 base, and 14 bases lay in between. The germline CDR1 and CDR2 sequences are LNHDA and SQIVND (reference sequence). The CDR3 is made up of 15 amino acids.

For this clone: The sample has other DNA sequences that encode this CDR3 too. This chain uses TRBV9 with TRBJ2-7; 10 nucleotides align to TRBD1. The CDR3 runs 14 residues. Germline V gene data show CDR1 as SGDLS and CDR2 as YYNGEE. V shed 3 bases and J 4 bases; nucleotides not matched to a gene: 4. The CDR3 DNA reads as TGTGCCAGCAGCGGGGGACAGGGGACTTACGAGCAGTACTTC. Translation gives CASSGGQGTYEQYF.

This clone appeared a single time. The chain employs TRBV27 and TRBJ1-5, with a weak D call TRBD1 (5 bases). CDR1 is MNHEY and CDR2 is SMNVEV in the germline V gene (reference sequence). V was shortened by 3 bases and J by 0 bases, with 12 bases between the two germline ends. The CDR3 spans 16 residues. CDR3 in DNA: TGTGCCAGCAGTTTGGTAGGGGTTTATAGCAATCAGCCCCAGCATTTT. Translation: CASSLVGVYSNQPQHF.

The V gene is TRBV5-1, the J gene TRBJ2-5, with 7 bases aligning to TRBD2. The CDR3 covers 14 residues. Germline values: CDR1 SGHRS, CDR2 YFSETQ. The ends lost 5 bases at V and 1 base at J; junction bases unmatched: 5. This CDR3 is CASRSSGAQETQYF. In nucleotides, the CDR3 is TGCGCCAGCAGGTCTAGCGGAGCCCAAGAGACCCAGTACTTC. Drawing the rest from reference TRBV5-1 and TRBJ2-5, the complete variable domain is KAGVTQTPRYLIKTRGQQVTLSCSPISGHRSVSWYQQTPGQGLQFLFEYFSETQRNKGNFPGRFSGRQFSNSRSEMNVSTLELGDSALYLCASRSSGAQETQYFGPGTRLLVL.

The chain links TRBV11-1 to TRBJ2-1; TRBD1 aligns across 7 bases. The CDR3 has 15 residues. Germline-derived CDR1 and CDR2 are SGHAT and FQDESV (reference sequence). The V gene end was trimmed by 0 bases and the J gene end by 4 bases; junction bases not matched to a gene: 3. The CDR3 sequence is CASSLAQTGYNEQFF. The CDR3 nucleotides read TGTGCCAGCAGCTTAGCCCAGACAGGGTACAATGAGCAGTTCTTC. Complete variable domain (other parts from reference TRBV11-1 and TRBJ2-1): EAEVAQSPRYKITEKSQAVAFWCDPISGHATLYWYRQILGQGPELLVQFQDESVVDDSQLPKDRFSAERLKGVDSTLKIQPAELGDSAMYLCASSLAQTGYNEQFFGPGTRLTVL.

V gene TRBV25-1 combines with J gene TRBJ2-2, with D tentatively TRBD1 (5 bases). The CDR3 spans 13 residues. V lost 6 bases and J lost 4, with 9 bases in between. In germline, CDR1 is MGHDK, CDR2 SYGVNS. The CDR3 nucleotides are TGTGCCAGCAGACCAGGGCGCACCGGGGAGCTGTTTTTT. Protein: CASRPGRTGELFF.